The clone carrying this TCR beta chain was observed at least ten times. The Seattle patients joined while their infection was active and were tracked longitudinally afterward. Methods used by the authors: Reference gene primer amplification yielded estimated nucleated cell counts. Clones were sequenced by immunoSEQ multiplex PCR, and TCRdb holds only the in-frame ones, with some missing. Clonal size and the V and J genes are those of that table, whereas D and trimming came from the DNA. Of 150,000 or so clones listed, 85% to 90% were seen once; the top ten hold roughly 12%. The sample comes from a study of blood T cell repertoires in COVID-19. Study context: Samples taken during acute and convalescent COVID-19 were collected in the United States, Italy and Spain. The cDNA or gDNA used as material had been derived from T cells, B-cell-depleted T cells, or PBMCs.

The V gene lost 4 bases and the J gene lost 4 bases, with 22 bases spanning the gap. CDR1 and CDR2 from the germline V gene are SGHAT and FQNNGV. The CDR3 is made up of 18 amino acids. The source is a man aged 18 to 35 with COVID-19, enrolled during active disease. The V and J genes are TRBV11-2 and TRBJ2-2; TRBD1 might be the D (6 bases). Sequencing input: peripheral blood. CDR3 region: CASSSLSTTGSPTGELFF. In DNA, the CDR3 is TGTGCCAGCAGCTCACTTAGCACGACAGGATCCCCCACCGGGGAGCTGTTTTTT.